Detailed here is one TCR beta chain. The antigen is undetermined. The data were taken from a study of identical twins. No donor was unhealthy or non-Caucasian. cDNA carried unique molecular identifiers, and a universal primer site was added by template switching. TCRdb re-called the 5' RACE reads with MiXCR, one entry per CDR3 protein. The sample has 460,000 or so distinct CDR3 sequences, 12% to 15% seen once. Whole-study results and caveats: Cord blood beta clonotypes present at high abundance carried fewer insertions; no such pattern appeared in memory repertoires.

This sample also appeared in a second study, on yellow fever vaccine responses in identical twins. That paper states: Reports say the vaccine T cell response in twins looked partly convergent and partly personalized.

The clonotype comes from a woman aged 18-30 years in good health. The material sequenced was CD4+ T cells sorted from blood.

The DNA for the CDR3 is TGTGCCACCAGCAGAGATCGGCGGGGGGGCGTGGATACGCAGTATTTT. Encoded protein: CATSRDRRGGVDTQYF. The gene calls are TRBV15 and TRBJ2-3, with 9 bases matching TRBD2. J gave up 6 bases and V 0 bases, and 7 bases lay outside the gene matches. Germline values: CDR1 LNHNV, CDR2 YYDKDF (reference sequence). The CDR3 sequence is 16 residues long.